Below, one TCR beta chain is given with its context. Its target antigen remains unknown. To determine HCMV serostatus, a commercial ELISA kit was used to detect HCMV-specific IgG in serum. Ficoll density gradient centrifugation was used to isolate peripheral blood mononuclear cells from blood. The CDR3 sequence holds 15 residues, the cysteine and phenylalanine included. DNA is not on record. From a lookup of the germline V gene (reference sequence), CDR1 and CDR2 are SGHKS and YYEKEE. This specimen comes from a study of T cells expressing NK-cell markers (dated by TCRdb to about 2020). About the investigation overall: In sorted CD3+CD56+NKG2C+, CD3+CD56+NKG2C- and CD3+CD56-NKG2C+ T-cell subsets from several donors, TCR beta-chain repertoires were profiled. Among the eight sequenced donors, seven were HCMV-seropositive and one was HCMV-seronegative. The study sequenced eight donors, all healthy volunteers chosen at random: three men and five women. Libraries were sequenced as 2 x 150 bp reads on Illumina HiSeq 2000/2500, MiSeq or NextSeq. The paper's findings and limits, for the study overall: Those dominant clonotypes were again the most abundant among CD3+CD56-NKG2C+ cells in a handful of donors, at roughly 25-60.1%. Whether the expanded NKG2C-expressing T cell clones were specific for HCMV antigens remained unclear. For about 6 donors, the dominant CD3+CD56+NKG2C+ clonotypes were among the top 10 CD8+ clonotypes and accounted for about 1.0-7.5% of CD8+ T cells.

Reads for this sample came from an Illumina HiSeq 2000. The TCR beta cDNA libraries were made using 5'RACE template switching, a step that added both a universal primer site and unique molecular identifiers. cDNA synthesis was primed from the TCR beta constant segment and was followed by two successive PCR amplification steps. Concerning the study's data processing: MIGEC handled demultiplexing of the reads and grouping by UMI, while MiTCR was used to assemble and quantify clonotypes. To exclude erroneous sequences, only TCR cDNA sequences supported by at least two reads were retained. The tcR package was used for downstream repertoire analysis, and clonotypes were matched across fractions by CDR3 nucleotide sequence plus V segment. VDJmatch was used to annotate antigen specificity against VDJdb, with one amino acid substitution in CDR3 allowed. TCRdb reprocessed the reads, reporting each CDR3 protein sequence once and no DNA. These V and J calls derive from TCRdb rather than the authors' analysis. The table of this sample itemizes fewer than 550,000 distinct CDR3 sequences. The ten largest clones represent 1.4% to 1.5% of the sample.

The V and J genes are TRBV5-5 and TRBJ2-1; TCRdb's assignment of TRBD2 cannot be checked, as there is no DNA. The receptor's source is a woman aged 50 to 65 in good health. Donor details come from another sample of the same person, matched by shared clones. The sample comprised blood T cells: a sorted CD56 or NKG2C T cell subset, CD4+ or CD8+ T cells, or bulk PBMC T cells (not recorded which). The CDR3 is CASSRTSGRGNEQFF. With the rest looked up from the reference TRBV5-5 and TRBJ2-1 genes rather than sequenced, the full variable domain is DAGVTQSPTHLIKTRGQQVTLRCSPISGHKSVSWYQQVLGQGPQFIFQYYEKEERGRGNFPDRFSARQFPNYSSELNVNALLLGDSALYLCASSRTSGRGNEQFFGPGTRLTVL.